The T cell receptor (beta chain) under discussion was sequenced for a study of cytomegalovirus exposure and HLA in healthy donors. Broader study findings: According to the study, roughly 160 TCR beta chains were cytomegalovirus-associated. Some highly shared sequence variants likely arose as a pipeline artifact. Fewer than 20,000 TCR beta sequences were associated with HLA alleles at 0.05 false discovery rate in a later analysis.

Concerning this clone itself: Its antigen is unknown.

The CDR3 runs 13 residues. Germline V gives CDR1 SGHNT, CDR2 YENEEA. Trimming stripped 2 bases from V and 4 bases from J, with 9 bases between. Researchers ran the PCR with 60 Vbeta and 13 Jbeta primers. This table comes from immunoSEQ multiplex PCR, and its TCRdb copy is limited to in-frame clones, with some not included. The sample carries a few hundred thousand clones, roughly four fifths recorded once. The origin of this receptor is a woman aged 40 to 50 in good health and CMV-seropositive. The sample consisted of PBMCs. The chain joins TRBV11-3 to TRBJ2-7, with a weak D call TRBD1 (5 bases). The CDR3 region is CASSLWAGYEQYF. Written as DNA, the CDR3 is TGTGCCAGCAGCTTATGGGCAGGGTACGAGCAGTACTTC.